This T cell receptor beta chain was sequenced during a study of Ad26.COV2.S vaccination and SARS-CoV-2 variants. Findings and caveats of the study: Non-spike TCR breadth showed similarity between vaccine and placebo recipients. Substantial post-vaccination breadth of spike-specific CD8+ and CD4+ T cell responses was reported. Analyses of TCR breadth and depth may have underestimated total T cell responses. Participants in the vaccine arm had higher spike-specific TCR breadth; placebo recipients had lower.

The ends lost 1 base at V and 0 bases at J; junction bases unmatched: 4. This CDR3 contains 17 residues. Looked up from germline, CDR1 is KGHSH and CDR2 is LQKENI. The repertoire was sequenced with immunoSEQ multiplex PCR; TCRdb's copy has only in-frame clones and lacks some. The table has just over 350,000 clones, 92% seen once. A remark on this clone: Antigen specificity is unknown.

V usage is TRBV18 and J usage is TRBJ2-5; 11 bases are shared with TRBD1. The receptor's source is a human donor who had recovered from COVID-19. The sequencing used peripheral blood, collected after recovery from COVID-19. DNA of the CDR3: TGTGCCAGCTCACCACGCCGGGACAGGGGGTACCAAGAGACCCAGTACTTC. Its protein product is CASSPRRDRGYQETQYF.